This T cell receptor beta chain is drawn from a study of cytomegalovirus exposure and HLA in healthy donors. This clone was observed a handful of times. Antigen: not known. Regarding the study as a whole: Versus the approximately 700-donor mean, an Asian-associated ancestry cluster reportedly showed fewer N-insertions in a later analysis. Later analysis indicated greater clonal expansion among HLA-associated TCR beta chains than among equally common other chains. Most TCR beta V segments were productive about 90% or about 30% of the time in an earlier analysis. Cytomegalovirus association was listed for around 170 TCR beta chains.

CDR1 is MDHEN and CDR2 is SYDVKM in the germline V gene. The CDR3 has 13 residues. The germline V and J ends were trimmed by 10 bases and 4 bases, with 16 bases remaining between them. The primer mix had 60 Vbeta and 13 Jbeta primers. Assay: immunoSEQ multiplex PCR; the TCRdb copy retains only in-frame clones and omits some. The sample has 75,000 to 100,000 clones, 7.6% seen once; the top ten hold 2% to 2.5%. The V gene is TRBV28, the J gene TRBJ1-1; tentatively, D is TRBD1 (5 bases). Sequenced material: PBMCs. The sequence was collected from a man aged 45 to 65 in good health and CMV-seronegative. As DNA, the CDR3 is TGTGCCACTTTTGGGGGGATTGGCACTGAAGCTTTCTTT. This translates into CATFGGIGTEAFF.